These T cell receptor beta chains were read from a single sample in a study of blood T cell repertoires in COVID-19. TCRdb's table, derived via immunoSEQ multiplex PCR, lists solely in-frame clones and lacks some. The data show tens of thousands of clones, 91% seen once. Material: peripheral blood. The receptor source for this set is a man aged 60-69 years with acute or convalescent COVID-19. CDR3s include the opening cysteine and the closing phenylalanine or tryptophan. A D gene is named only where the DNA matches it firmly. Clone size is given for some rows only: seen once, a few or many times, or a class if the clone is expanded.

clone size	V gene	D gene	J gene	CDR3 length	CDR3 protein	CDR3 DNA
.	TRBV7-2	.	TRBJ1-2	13	CASSLTGVIGYTF	TGTGCCAGCAGCCTTACGGGGGTTATCGGCTACACCTTC
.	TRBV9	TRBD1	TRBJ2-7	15	CASSPSPGGSYEQYF	TGTGCCAGCAGCCCAAGTCCAGGGGGCTCCTACGAGCAGTACTTC
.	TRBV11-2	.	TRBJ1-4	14	CASSLIQGSEKLFF	TGTGCCAGCAGCTTAATCCAGGGTAGCGAAAAACTGTTTTTT
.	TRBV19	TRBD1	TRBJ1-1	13	CASSTHRGTEAFF	TGTGCCAGTAGTACCCACAGGGGGACTGAAGCTTTCTTT
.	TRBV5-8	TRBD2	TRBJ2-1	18	CASSLRGPGGMRRNEQFF	TGTGCCAGCAGCTTGAGAGGCCCGGGAGGGATGCGGCGGAATGAGCAGTTCTTC
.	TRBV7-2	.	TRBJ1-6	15	CASSPQGPNNSPLHF	TGTGCCAGCAGCCCACAGGGACCAAATAATTCACCCCTCCACTTT
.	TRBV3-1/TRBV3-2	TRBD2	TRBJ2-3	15	CASSQVGGRLDTQYF	TGTGCCAGCAGCCAAGTTGGCGGGAGGCTAGATACGCAGTATTTT
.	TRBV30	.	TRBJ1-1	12	CAWTTANTEAFF	TGTGCCTGGACGACAGCGAACACTGAAGCTTTCTTT
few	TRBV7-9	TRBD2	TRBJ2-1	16	CASLETVGSGGGEQFF	TGTGCCAGTTTGGAGACTGTAGGCAGCGGCGGGGGTGAGCAGTTCTTC
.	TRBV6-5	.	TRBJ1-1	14	CASSYGASDTEAFF	TGTGCCAGCAGTTACGGGGCCAGTGACACTGAAGCTTTCTTT
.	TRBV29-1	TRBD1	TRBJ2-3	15	CSVEGTEGGRDTQYF	TGCAGCGTTGAGGGGACGGAAGGGGGCAGAGATACGCAGTATTTT
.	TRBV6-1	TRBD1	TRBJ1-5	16	CASSEGQGASNQPQHF	TGTGCCAGCAGTGAGGGACAGGGGGCGAGCAATCAGCCCCAGCATTTT
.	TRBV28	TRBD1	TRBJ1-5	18	CASSSRRDSSLANQPQHF	TGTGCCAGCAGTTCGCGACGGGACAGTTCATTAGCAAATCAGCCCCAGCATTTT
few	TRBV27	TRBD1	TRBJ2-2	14	CASRFQGAGEELFF	TGTGCCAGCAGGTTTCAGGGGGCTGGGGAGGAGCTGTTTTTT
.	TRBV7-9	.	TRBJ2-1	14	CASSLVAENNEQFF	TGTGCCAGCAGCTTAGTGGCAGAAAACAATGAGCAGTTCTTC
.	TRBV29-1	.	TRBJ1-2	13	CSVELPDSYGYTF	TGCAGCGTTGAACTCCCAGACAGCTATGGCTACACCTTC
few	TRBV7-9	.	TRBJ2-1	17	CASSFVPGGRATNEQFF	TGTGCCAGCAGCTTCGTTCCAGGGGGGCGGGCTACAAATGAGCAGTTCTTC
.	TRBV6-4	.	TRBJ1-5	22	CASSDPGVVWAGGGGSNQPQHF	TGTGCCAGCAGTGACCCGGGAGTTGTTTGGGCCGGTGGCGGGGGGAGCAATCAGCCCCAGCATTTT
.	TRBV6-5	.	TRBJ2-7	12	CASSTGFSEQYF	TGTGCCAGCAGCACAGGGTTTAGCGAGCAGTACTTC
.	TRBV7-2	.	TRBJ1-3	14	CASSFQVAGNTIYF	TGTGCCAGCAGCTTCCAGGTTGCTGGAAACACCATATATTTT